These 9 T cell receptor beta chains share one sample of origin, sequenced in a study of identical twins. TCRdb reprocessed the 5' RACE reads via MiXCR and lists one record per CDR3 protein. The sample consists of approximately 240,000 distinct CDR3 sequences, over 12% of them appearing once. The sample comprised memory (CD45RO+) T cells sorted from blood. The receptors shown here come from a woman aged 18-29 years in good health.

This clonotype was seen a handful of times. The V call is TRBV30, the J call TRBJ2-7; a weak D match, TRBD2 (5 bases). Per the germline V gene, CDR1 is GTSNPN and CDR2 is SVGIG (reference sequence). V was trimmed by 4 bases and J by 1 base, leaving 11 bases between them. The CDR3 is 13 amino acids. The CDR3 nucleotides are TGTGCCTGGAATCGGGGAAGGTCCTACGAGCAGTACTTC. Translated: CAWNRGRSYEQYF.

The CDR3 nucleotides are TGTGCCAGCAGCCCCTATCAAGGGAACACCGGGGAGCTGTTTTTT. This codes for CASSPYQGNTGELFF. This sequence joins TRBV11-3 and TRBJ2-2, with D uncertain. The ends were cut back, 5 bases at V and 1 base at J, with 11 bases in the middle. The CDR3 sequence is 15 residues long. Germline V gives CDR1 SGHNT, CDR2 YENEEA.

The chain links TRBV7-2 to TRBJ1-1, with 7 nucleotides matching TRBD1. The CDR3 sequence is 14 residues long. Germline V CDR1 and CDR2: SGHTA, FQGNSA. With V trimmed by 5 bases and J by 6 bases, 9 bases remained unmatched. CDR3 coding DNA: TGTGCCAGCAGCACACGACAGGGTTGGGCTGAAGCTTTCTTT. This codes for CASSTRQGWAEAFF. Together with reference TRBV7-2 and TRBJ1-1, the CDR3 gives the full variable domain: GAGVSQSPSNKVTEKGKDVELRCDPISGHTALYWYRQSLGQGLEFLIYFQGNSAPDKSGLPSDRFSAERTGGSVSTLTIQRTQQEDSAVYLCASSTRQGWAEAFFGQGTRLTVV.

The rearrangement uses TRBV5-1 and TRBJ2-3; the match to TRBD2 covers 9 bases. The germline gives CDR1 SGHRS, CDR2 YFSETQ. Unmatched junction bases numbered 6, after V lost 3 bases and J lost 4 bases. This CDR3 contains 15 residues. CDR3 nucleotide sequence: TGCGCCAGCAGCTCGATAGCGGGAGCTGCAGATACGCAGTATTTT. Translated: CASSSIAGAADTQYF.

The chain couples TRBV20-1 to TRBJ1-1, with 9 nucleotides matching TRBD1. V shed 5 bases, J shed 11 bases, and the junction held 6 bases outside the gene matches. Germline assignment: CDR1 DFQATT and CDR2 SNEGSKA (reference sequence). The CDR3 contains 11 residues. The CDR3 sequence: CSAAQGAAAFF. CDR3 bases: TGCAGTGCTGCACAGGGGGCAGCCGCTTTCTTT.

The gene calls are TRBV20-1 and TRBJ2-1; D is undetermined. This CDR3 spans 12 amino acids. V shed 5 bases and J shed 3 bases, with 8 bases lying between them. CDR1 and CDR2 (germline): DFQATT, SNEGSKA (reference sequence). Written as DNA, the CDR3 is TGCAGTGCTGATCCCGACTACAATGAGCAGTTCTTC. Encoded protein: CSADPDYNEQFF.

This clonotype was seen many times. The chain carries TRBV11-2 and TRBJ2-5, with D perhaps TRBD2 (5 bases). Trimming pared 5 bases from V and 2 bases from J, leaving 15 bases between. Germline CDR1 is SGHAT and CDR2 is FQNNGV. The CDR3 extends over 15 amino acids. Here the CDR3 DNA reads TGTGCCAGCAGCAGACGAGTCCGGGATCAAGAGACCCAGTACTTC. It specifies CASSRRVRDQETQYF.

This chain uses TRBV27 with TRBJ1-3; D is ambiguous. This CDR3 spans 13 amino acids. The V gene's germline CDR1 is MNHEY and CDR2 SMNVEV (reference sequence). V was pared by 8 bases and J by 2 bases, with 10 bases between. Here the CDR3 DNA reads TGTGCCAGCGGGCAGGTTACTGGAAACACCATATATTTT. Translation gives CASGQVTGNTIYF.

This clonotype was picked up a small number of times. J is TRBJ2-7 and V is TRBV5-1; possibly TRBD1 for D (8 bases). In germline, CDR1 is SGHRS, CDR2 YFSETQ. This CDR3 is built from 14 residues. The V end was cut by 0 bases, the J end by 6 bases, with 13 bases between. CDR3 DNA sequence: TGCGCCAGCAGCTTGGGACAGGGGAGGGCCGAGCAGTACTTC. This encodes CASSLGQGRAEQYF.